This TCR beta chain comes out of a study of T cell responses to AZD1222 COVID-19 vaccine. Measured with immunoSEQ multiplex PCR; TCRdb has only the in-frame clones, and not every one. This sample carries about 130,000 clones, roughly nine tenths of them seen once, and the ten largest clones take about 1.9%. The sample holds one count of this clone. What it binds is unknown. Study results and caveats: Per reports, nearly half of all spike-specific TCRs target regions that are unmutated in variants. Spike was spanned by vaccine-associated CD4 TCRs, with dominance at 160-218 and 743-854. Most donors were white British and more were female, and clonal diversity was possibly underestimated.

The germline V gene has CDR1 SGHTA and CDR2 FQGNSA. CDR3 length: 13 amino acids. With 4 bases removed from V and 2 bases from J, the gap between germline ends came to 6 bases. This sequence originates from an adult in good health. Sample: peripheral blood, taken on day 0 of AZD1222 vaccination. The chain combines TRBV7-2 with TRBJ1-5, with D maybe TRBD1 (6 bases). DNA of the CDR3: TGTGCCAGCAGCTCAGGGGGCAATCAGCCCCAGCATTTT. Amino acids: CASSSGGNQPQHF. Together with reference TRBV7-2 and TRBJ1-5, the CDR3 gives the full variable domain: GAGVSQSPSNKVTEKGKDVELRCDPISGHTALYWYRQSLGQGLEFLIYFQGNSAPDKSGLPSDRFSAERTGGSVSTLTIQRTQQEDSAVYLCASSSGGNQPQHFGDGTRLSIL.